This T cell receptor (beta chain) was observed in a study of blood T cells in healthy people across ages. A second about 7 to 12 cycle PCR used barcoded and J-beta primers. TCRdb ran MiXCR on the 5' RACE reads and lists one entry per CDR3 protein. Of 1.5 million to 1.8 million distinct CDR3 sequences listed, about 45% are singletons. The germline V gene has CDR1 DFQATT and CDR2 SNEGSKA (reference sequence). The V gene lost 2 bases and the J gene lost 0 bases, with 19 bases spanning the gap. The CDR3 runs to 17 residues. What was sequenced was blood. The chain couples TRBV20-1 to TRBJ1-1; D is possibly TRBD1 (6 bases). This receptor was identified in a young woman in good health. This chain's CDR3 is CSARKDRVGRVNTEAFF. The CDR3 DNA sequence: TGCAGTGCTAGAAAGGACAGAGTGGGTCGGGTGAACACTGAAGCTTTCTTT.